These 15 T cell receptor beta chains came from one sample sequenced in a study of T cell responses to AZD1222 COVID-19 vaccine. The assay was immunoSEQ multiplex PCR, and TCRdb's table has in-frame clones only and misses some. This sample has 130,000 to 150,000 clones, with 85% to 90% found just once. Specimen: peripheral blood, collected on day 0 of AZD1222 vaccination. Source of these receptors: an adult in good health.

The rearrangement joins TRBV11-3 to TRBJ2-7, with D unclear. Germline loops: CDR1 SGHNT, CDR2 YENEEA. Trimming cost V 2 bases and J 2 bases, with 7 bases left between them. This CDR3 contains 13 residues. The CDR3: CASSLTPTYEQYF. The CDR3 nucleotides read TGTGCCAGCAGCTTAACCCCAACCTACGAGCAGTACTTC.

This chain links TRBV29-1 with TRBJ1-2, with D maybe TRBD1 (5 bases). This CDR3 region has 14 residues. Germline CDR1 and CDR2: SQVTM and ANQGSEA. Trimming pared 6 bases from V and 7 bases from J, leaving 21 bases between. The DNA of the CDR3 is TGCAGCGTATACACCGGGACGGATCGAGGTGGCTACACCTTC. This sequence encodes CSVYTGTDRGGYTF.

This clone appeared a few times. The V and J genes are TRBV3-1 (or the pseudogene TRBV3-2) and TRBJ1-1, with TRBD1 as a possible D gene (5 bases). The CDR3 sequence is 13 residues long. Germline loops: CDR1 LGHDT, CDR2 YNNKEL (reference sequence). V dropped 4 bases and J dropped 4 bases, with 10 bases sitting between them. This CDR3 reads CASSPRGGTEAFF. The CDR3 nucleotides are TGTGCCAGCAGCCCTCGGGGGGGCACTGAAGCTTTCTTT.

V is TRBV18 and J is TRBJ2-1, with D perhaps TRBD1 or TRBD2 (6 bases each). V was clipped by 1 base and J by 1 base, with 17 bases between them. The CDR3 is 18 residues long. Germline loops: CDR1 KGHSH, CDR2 LQKENI. The CDR3 DNA follows: TGTGCCAGCTCACCACTTAAGGAGGGACACGTTTCCTACAATGAGCAGTTCTTC. Encoded protein: CASSPLKEGHVSYNEQFF.

This rearrangement joins TRBV7-9 to TRBJ1-4, with D perhaps matching TRBD1 (5 bases). Germline V gene sequence: CDR1 SEHNR, CDR2 FQNEAQ (reference sequence). CDR3 length: 15 amino acids. V was cut by 4 bases and J by 5 bases, with 14 bases left in between. CDR3 protein: CASSSGIGVNEKLFF. The CDR3 DNA reads TGTGCCAGCAGCTCCGGAATAGGGGTAAATGAAAAACTGTTTTTT.

The chain links TRBV27 to TRBJ2-2; tentative D call: TRBD1 (5 bases). The V gene lost 5 bases and the J gene lost 5 bases, with 18 bases spanning the gap. The germline CDR1 and CDR2 sequences are MNHEY and SMNVEV (reference sequence). The CDR3 runs to 16 residues. The CDR3 sequence is CASSQIVRAVTGELFF. DNA for the CDR3: TGTGCCAGCAGTCAAATCGTCAGGGCGGTTACCGGGGAGCTGTTTTTT.

The V gene is TRBV4-3, the J gene TRBJ1-5, with 7 bases matching TRBD1. The CDR3 runs to 14 residues. J lost 7 bases, V lost 4 bases, and 7 bases had no gene match. CDR1 LGHNA and CDR2 YSLEER come from the germline V gene. CDR3 sequence: CASSRGTGEQPQHF. In DNA form, the CDR3 reads TGCGCCAGCAGCCGAGGAACAGGGGAGCAGCCCCAGCATTTT.

The genes are TRBV5-1 and TRBJ1-1, with 8 bases identical to TRBD1. CDR1 and CDR2 (germline): SGHRS, YFSETQ. There are 15 residues in the CDR3. Trimming cost V 0 bases and J 6 bases; bases outside gene matches: 7. The CDR3 DNA sequence: TGCGCCAGCAGCTTGGAGCTCGGGACAGGCGCTGAAGCTTTCTTT. This codes for CASSLELGTGAEAFF.

This clone was seen a single time. The chain links TRBV7-9 to TRBJ1-1; 8 nucleotides agree with TRBD1. This CDR3 has 12 amino acids. The trim removed 4 bases at V and 11 bases at J, leaving 6 bases unmatched. Germline lookup yields CDR1 SEHNR and CDR2 FQNEAQ (reference sequence). The CDR3 spells CASSSPTGEAFF. Written as DNA, the CDR3 is TGTGCCAGCAGCTCCCCGACAGGGGAGGCTTTCTTT.

This clone has only one observation. The V and J genes are TRBV9 and TRBJ1-1; D is unclear. Germline CDR1 is SGDLS and CDR2 is YYNGEE. The CDR3 is made up of 14 amino acids. V was shortened by 4 bases and J by 4 bases, with 14 bases between the two germline ends. The CDR3 region is CASSPAAGSTEAFF. The CDR3 region has the DNA TGTGCCAGCAGCCCCGCGGCAGGTAGCACTGAAGCTTTCTTT.

The CDR3 region is CASSPGLAGFYEQYF. In DNA form, the CDR3 reads TGTGCCAGCAGCCCAGGACTAGCGGGTTTCTACGAGCAGTACTTC. V gene TRBV7-2 combines with J gene TRBJ2-7; 11 bases map to TRBD2. CDR1 SGHTA and CDR2 FQGNSA come from the germline V gene. Losses at the gene ends were 5 bases for V and 3 bases for J; bases not matched to a gene: 6. The CDR3 totals 15 residues.

The CDR3 bases are TGTGCCAGCAGTTTCCCAGGGGATGGCTACACCTTC. It encodes CASSFPGDGYTF. This rearrangement joins TRBV28 to TRBJ1-2; possibly TRBD1 for D (6 bases). The CDR3 is 12 amino acids. Trimming removed 3 bases from V and 6 bases from J, with 8 bases in between. Germline lookup yields CDR1 MDHEN and CDR2 SYDVKM.

The chain employs TRBV11-2 and TRBJ1-5; no clear D gene. V was trimmed by 2 bases and J by 0 bases, leaving 8 bases between them. The CDR3 is made up of 15 amino acids. Germline V CDR1 and CDR2: SGHAT, FQNNGV. The CDR3 loop is CASSLSGYSNQPQHF. The CDR3 DNA reads as TGTGCCAGCAGCTTATCGGGGTATAGCAATCAGCCCCAGCATTTT.

The chain carries TRBV3-1 (or the pseudogene TRBV3-2) and TRBJ1-5; D ambiguous. Germline CDR1 LGHDT, CDR2 YNNKEL (reference sequence). V dropped 0 bases and J dropped 1 base, with 4 bases sitting between them. CDR3 length equals 14 residues. CDR3 sequence reads: CASSQDRSNQPQHF. The DNA for the CDR3 is TGTGCCAGCAGCCAAGATCGGAGCAATCAGCCCCAGCATTTT.

The V gene is TRBV19, the J gene TRBJ1-2; 8 nucleotides line up with TRBD1. CDR3 size: 12 residues. V shed 10 bases, J shed 11 bases, and the junction held 12 bases outside the gene matches. The germline V gene encodes CDR1 LNHDA and CDR2 SQIVND (reference sequence). The CDR3, as DNA: TGTGCCACCTCGGACAGGGCGAACAGTTACACCTTC. Translating it yields CATSDRANSYTF.